This T cell receptor (beta chain) is drawn from a study of identical twins. General study points: In zero-insertion analyses, partial confounding could arise from invariant MAIT and iNKT cells.

This clonotype was seen a handful of times. Its antigen is still unknown. Unique molecular identifiers were in the cDNA, with template-switch universal primer binding. A single record per CDR3 protein comes from TCRdb applying MiXCR to the 5' RACE reads. In the table there are fewer than 800,000 distinct CDR3 sequences, just over 7% of which are singletons. These data were likewise used in another study, on yellow fever vaccine responses in identical twins.

Sequenced input: PBMCs. This receptor was identified in a woman aged 18-29 years in good health.

The CDR3 region is CSALMGVSYNSPLHF. CDR3 coding DNA: TGCAGTGCTCTTATGGGGGTTTCCTATAATTCACCCCTCCACTTT. This rearrangement joins TRBV20-1 to TRBJ1-6, with a possible D match to TRBD1 (5 bases). Germline CDR1 is DFQATT and CDR2 is SNEGSKA (reference sequence). Trimming left V 5 bases short and J 1 base short, with 12 bases between. The length of the CDR3 is 15 residues.